This T cell receptor (beta chain) derives from a study of blood T cell repertoires in COVID-19. Study information: Whether acute or convalescent, the COVID-19 samples came from the United States, Italy and Spain. Sources were T cells, B-cell-depleted T cells, or PBMCs; the material itself was cDNA or gDNA.

The CDR3 spans 16 residues. With V trimmed by 0 bases and J by 2 bases, 3 bases remained unmatched. Germline values: CDR1 SGHTA, CDR2 FQGNSA. In the original analysis: Amplification of reference gene primers was used by the study to estimate nucleated cell counts. TCRdb keeps only in-frame clones here, not all; method: immunoSEQ multiplex PCR. The V and J calls and clone size come from that table; D and trimming were worked out from the DNA. Altogether roughly 300,000 clones are present, about 89% being singletons, with the ten largest covering more than 1.3%. The material sequenced was peripheral blood. This chain connects TRBV7-2 to TRBJ1-1, with 10 bases lining up with TRBD1. The TCR sequence derives from a woman aged 40 to 50 who had recovered from COVID-19. In DNA, the CDR3 is TGTGCCAGCAGCTTAGCGAGGGACAGGGGAAACACTGAAGCTTTCTTT. Translation: CASSLARDRGNTEAFF.